This TCR beta chain stems from a study of shared clonotypes between healthy human individuals. Replicate PCRs from sorted subsets contained around 200 ng DNA, which is 30,000 to 35,000 T cell genomes. Using immunoSEQ multiplex PCR, the repertoire was profiled, and TCRdb retains in-frame clones only, with some absent. In the table there are roughly 640,000 clones, approximately 97% of which are singletons. Points on this clone: Its antigen is currently unknown.

Study outcomes and limitations: Although depth was large, rarefaction showed that sequencing of the sorted subsets was incomplete.

The CDR3 has 13 amino acids. Trimming removed 6 bases at V and 3 bases at J, with 12 bases between. Per germline, CDR1 WNHNN and CDR2 SYGVQD (reference sequence). This chain joins TRBV10-1 and TRBJ2-7; D is unresolved. The TCR originated in a woman aged 25 to 39 in good health. Sequencing used naive CD4+ T cells sorted from blood. As to subset: CD45RA+ positively selected. CDR3 DNA: TGCGCCAGCAGCCGTGGACCTCTCTACGAGCAGTACTTC. Its protein is CASSRGPLYEQYF.